This T cell receptor beta chain was captured by sequencing in a study of cytomegalovirus exposure and HLA in healthy donors. PCR used 60 Vbeta primers and 13 Jbeta primers. Sequenced by immunoSEQ multiplex PCR; TCRdb stores in-frame clones only, minus some. The sample consists of around 190,000 clones, 85% to 90% of them appearing once. Germline CDR1 and CDR2: MNHEY and SMNVEV (reference sequence). Trimming cost V 5 bases and J 6 bases; bases outside gene matches: 1. CDR3 length equals 11 residues. The clonotype comes from a woman younger than 30 in good health and CMV-seronegative. Sequences were obtained from PBMCs. The V call is TRBV27, the J call TRBJ2-7; 7 bases fit TRBD2. The CDR3 reads CASSTGGEQYF. In DNA, the CDR3 is TGTGCCAGCAGTACGGGGGGCGAGCAGTACTTC.